A selection of T cell receptor beta chains follows, all from one sample in a study of vaccination and CD4 T cells after COVID-19. In TCRdb, the PCR reads were re-called with MiXCR into one record per CDR3 protein. The table records 15,000 to 20,000 distinct CDR3 sequences, roughly 50% of them present only once. Which antigens these TCRs recognize remains unknown. Input material: CD4+ T cells from blood, cultured in vitro. The receptors originated from a human donor who had recovered from COVID-19. Each CDR3 is given with its conserved first and last residue. The D gene is left open where the match is weak. Clone size is given for some rows only: seen once, a few or many times, or a class if the clone is expanded.

j_call clone_size cdr3_length d_call v_call cdr3_nt cdr3_aa
TRBJ2-1 medium-sized 14 NA TRBV18 TGTGCCAGCTCACCACCGGGAATTTACAATGAGCAGTTCTTC CASSPPGIYNEQFF
TRBJ2-3 once 16 NA TRBV28 TGTGCCAGCAGTTTATTGGGGGCAGGGAGCACAGATACGCAGTATTTT CASSLLGAGSTDTQYF
TRBJ1-1 NA 13 NA TRBV10-2 TGCGCCAGTCTGAGGGGGTTCAGCACTGAAGCTTTCTTT CASLRGFSTEAFF
TRBJ1-6 NA 14 TRBD1 TRBV5-8 TGTGCCAGCAGCCTTGGACAGGGCAATTCACCCCTCCACTTT CASSLGQGNSPLHF
TRBJ1-2 NA 8 TRBD1 TRBV20-1 TGCAGTCCCAGGGGGCTCACCTTC CSPRGLTF
TRBJ2-4 NA 18 TRBD2 TRBV7-9 TGTGCCAGCAGCCTTACCCAAGAAGCGGGACTAGCCAAAAACATTCAGTACTTC CASSLTQEAGLAKNIQYF
TRBJ1-6 NA 14 NA TRBV6-1 TGTGCCAGCAGCCGCCCTGGCGATAATTCACCCCTCCACTTT CASSRPGDNSPLHF
TRBJ1-2 NA 16 NA TRBV7-9 TGTGCCAGCAGCTTCCTGGGATCGGCGGAGGGCTATGGCTACACCTTC CASSFLGSAEGYGYTF
TRBJ2-2 NA 15 NA TRBV24-1 TGTGCCACCAGTCGGACAATCGCGAACACCGGGGAGCTGTTTTTT CATSRTIANTGELFF
TRBJ1-3 NA 15 TRBD1 TRBV11-3 TGTGCCAGCAGCTCGGGACAGGGGACCACGAACACCATATATTTT CASSSGQGTTNTIYF
TRBJ1-6 NA 12 NA TRBV12-3/TRBV12-4 TGTGCCAGCAGTTTAGTCGGTGAACCCCTCCACTTT CASSLVGEPLHF
TRBJ2-7 NA 14 NA TRBV5-4 TGTGCCAGCAGCTTTGGCGGCAGGGTGGGAGAGCAGTACTTC CASSFGGRVGEQYF
TRBJ2-2 NA 19 TRBD2 TRBV27 TGTGCCAGCAGTTTAACCCTACCCGGGCTAGCGGGAGAGTCCGGGGAGCTGTTTTTT CASSLTLPGLAGESGELFF
TRBJ2-1 NA 15 TRBD1 TRBV19 TGTGCCAGTAGTATGGTGACAGGGTCCTACAATGAGCAGTTCTTC CASSMVTGSYNEQFF
TRBJ1-5 few 14 NA TRBV28 TGTGCCAGCAGTATTAACAGGGGCAATCAGCCCCAGCATTTT CASSINRGNQPQHF
TRBJ1-2 few 13 NA TRBV11-3 TGTGCCAGCAGCTTAGGCAAGGGCGCTGGCTACACCTTC CASSLGKGAGYTF
TRBJ2-7 NA 14 TRBD2 TRBV15 TGTGCCACCAAAGCAGCGGGAGGTACCTACGAGCAGTACTTC CATKAAGGTYEQYF
TRBJ2-1 NA 16 NA TRBV25-1 TGTGCCAGCAGTGAATCATTGGACAGATTGTACAATGAGCAGTTCTTC CASSESLDRLYNEQFF
TRBJ1-5 few 16 NA TRBV20-1 TGCAGTGCTAGAGATGTTGGCGGTAATAGCAATCAGCCCCAGCATTTT CSARDVGGNSNQPQHF
TRBJ1-2 few 15 NA TRBV24-1 TGTGCCACCAGTGATTCCGGACGCGCTTCCTATGGCTACACCTTC CATSDSGRASYGYTF
TRBJ1-5 NA 15 NA TRBV19 TGTGCCAGTTCAGCGGGGGGTATTCTTAATCAGCCCCAGCATTTT CASSAGGILNQPQHF
TRBJ2-6 NA 17 NA TRBV6-1 TGTGCCAGCAGTCGTAATATACAGTCGTCTGGGGCCAACGTCCTGACTTTC CASSRNIQSSGANVLTF
TRBJ2-7 NA 11 NA TRBV20-1 TGCAGTGCTAGCCAGACCGACGAGCAGTACTTC CSASQTDEQYF
TRBJ1-2 NA 16 TRBD1 TRBV28 TGTGCCAGCAGCCAAAGTGGAACTGACAGGGCTTCTGGCTACACCTTC CASSQSGTDRASGYTF
TRBJ2-5 few 13 NA TRBV11-2 TGTGCCAGCAGCTTACAGGGATGGGAGACCCAGTACTTC CASSLQGWETQYF
TRBJ1-2 few 13 TRBD1 TRBV29-1 TGCAGCGTTGAAACAGGGGCAGGCTATGGCTACACCTTC CSVETGAGYGYTF
TRBJ2-5 few 16 NA TRBV7-9 TGTGCCAGCAGTTCCAACCCCCCAGGGACTCGGGAGACCCAGTACTTC CASSSNPPGTRETQYF
TRBJ1-2 NA 13 NA TRBV12-3/TRBV12-4 TGTGCCAGCAGTCTGATCGGAGACTATGGCTACACCTTC CASSLIGDYGYTF
TRBJ1-5 NA 16 NA TRBV14 TGTGCCAGCAGCCAAGAGACCGGACCCTTAGGACAGCCCCAGCATTTT CASSQETGPLGQPQHF
TRBJ1-6 NA 13 NA TRBV12-3/TRBV12-4 TGTGCCAGCAGTTTAGGGACACCCTCACCCCTCCACTTT CASSLGTPSPLHF
TRBJ2-1 NA 17 TRBD2 TRBV19 TGTGCCAGTAGCGCTCCGGGACTAGCTAATACTTACAATGAGCAGTTCTTC CASSAPGLANTYNEQFF
TRBJ1-2 NA 14 NA TRBV10-2 TGCGCCAGCAGTGGGAGCCAAGTGAACTATGGCTACACCTTC CASSGSQVNYGYTF
TRBJ2-3 NA 15 TRBD1 TRBV11-3 TGTGCCAGCAGCTTAGAAAGGGGGCGGCCAGATACGCAGTATTTT CASSLERGRPDTQYF
TRBJ2-3 NA 15 TRBD2 TRBV20-1 TGCAGTGCTAGACCCCCTAGCGGGGTCACAGATACGCAGTATTTT CSARPPSGVTDTQYF
TRBJ2-7 NA 14 TRBD2 TRBV9 TGTGCCAGCAGCGTAGGTGGACTAGCCTACGAGCAGTACTTC CASSVGGLAYEQYF
TRBJ1-5 few 15 NA TRBV6-5 TGTGCCAGCAGTTACTCGATAGGGGAGAATCAGCCCCAGCATTTT CASSYSIGENQPQHF
TRBJ2-6 NA 16 NA TRBV30 TGTGCCTGGAAGAGGGGGAGGCGGTCTGGGGCCAACGTCCTGACTTTC CAWKRGRRSGANVLTF
TRBJ1-2 NA 13 NA TRBV30 TGTGCCTGGAGTGGGGGACCGTCGGGAGGCTACACCTTC CAWSGGPSGGYTF
TRBJ2-2 few 15 TRBD1 TRBV6-1 TGTGCCAGCACCCCGACAGGGTCGGACACCGGGGAGCTGTTTTTT CASTPTGSDTGELFF
TRBJ2-1 NA 13 TRBD2 TRBV7-2 TGTGCCAGCAGCCCCGGACTAGCCAAAGAGCAGTTCTTC CASSPGLAKEQFF
TRBJ2-1 NA 12 NA TRBV20-1 TGCAGTGCTTTCGGACTCGGCAATGAGCAGTTCTTC CSAFGLGNEQFF
TRBJ1-3 NA 15 NA TRBV27 TGTGCCAGCAGTTTTCGCTGGGACTCTGGAAACACCATATATTTT CASSFRWDSGNTIYF
TRBJ2-3 NA 10 NA TRBV6-1 TGTGCCAGCGGGGTAGATACGCAGTATTTT CASGVDTQYF
TRBJ2-2 NA 12 NA TRBV15 TGTGCCACCAGCAGAGATATAGGGGAGCTGTTTTTT CATSRDIGELFF
TRBJ1-3 NA 16 NA TRBV6-1 TGTGCCAGCAGTGAACCGATGACAGGATCTGGAAACACCATATATTTT CASSEPMTGSGNTIYF
TRBJ1-3 NA 14 TRBD1 TRBV2 TGTGCCAGCAGTGAGACAGGGGATGGAAACACCATATATTTT CASSETGDGNTIYF
TRBJ1-1 few 13 NA TRBV18 TGTGCCAGCTCAACCCCATCGGGCACTGAAGCTTTCTTT CASSTPSGTEAFF
TRBJ1-5 few 15 NA TRBV2 TGTGCCAGCAGTGATGAGACTGTTGAGAATCAGCCCCAGCATTTT CASSDETVENQPQHF
TRBJ1-1 few 11 TRBD1 TRBV3-1 TGTGCCAGCAGACAGGGGGCTGAAGCTTTCTTT CASRQGAEAFF
TRBJ1-6 few 13 NA TRBV6-4 TGTGCCAGCAGGGCGGGCAGCAATTCACCCCTCCACTTT CASRAGSNSPLHF
TRBJ2-7 NA 13 NA TRBV20-1 TGCAGTGCTCCCCCCTGGGGCGGTTTCGAGCAGTACTTC CSAPPWGGFEQYF
TRBJ1-6 NA 13 NA TRBV7-2 TGTGCCAGCAGCCCGAACCCTAATTCACCCCTCCACTTT CASSPNPNSPLHF
TRBJ2-3 NA 15 NA TRBV27 TGTGCCAGCAGTTTATATGGCCTTCTCACAGATACGCAGTATTTT CASSLYGLLTDTQYF
TRBJ2-3 NA 14 NA TRBV4-2 TGTGCCAGCAGCCGCGAATCTCACACAGATACGCAGTATTTT CASSRESHTDTQYF